Shown below are 28 T cell receptor beta chains from a single sample sequenced in a study of T cells after yellow fever vaccination. TCRdb called the 5' RACE reads again in MiXCR, with one record for every CDR3 protein. The sample consists of more than 350,000 distinct CDR3 sequences, approximately 10% of them appearing once. The material sequenced was PBMCs, taken on the day of the first yellow fever vaccination. The origin of the receptors is a man aged 18 to 30 who received the YFV17D yellow fever vaccine.

This clonotype was counted only a few times. The chain links TRBV20-1 to TRBJ2-5, with TRBD1 matching 8 bases. V was clipped by 7 bases and J by 4 bases; unmatched bases: 8. The CDR3 consists of 13 residues. Looked up from germline, CDR1 is DFQATT and CDR2 is SNEGSKA (reference sequence). CDR3 in amino acids: CSGVRGTGETQYF. In nucleotides, the CDR3 is TGCAGTGGAGTGAGGGGGACAGGAGAGACCCAGTACTTC.

V is TRBV20-1 and J is TRBJ1-1, with D possibly matching TRBD1 (6 bases). With 5 bases removed from V and 4 bases from J, the gap between germline ends came to 14 bases. The CDR3 consists of 13 residues. The germline V gene has CDR1 DFQATT and CDR2 SNEGSKA (reference sequence). The CDR3 spells CSAGGGAGTEAFF. The CDR3 DNA is TGCAGTGCTGGGGGGGGGGCCGGCACTGAAGCTTTCTTT.

This clonotype was counted only a few times. The chain employs TRBV5-1 and TRBJ1-1; D unclear. The germline V gene has CDR1 SGHRS and CDR2 YFSETQ. The CDR3 is 15 residues long. Trimming pared 0 bases from V and 4 bases from J, leaving 13 bases between. The CDR3 is CASSLDSLKATEAFF. The CDR3 region has the DNA TGCGCCAGCAGCTTGGACAGCCTTAAGGCCACTGAAGCTTTCTTT.

This chain connects TRBV12-3 or TRBV12-4 to TRBJ2-3; D may be TRBD1 (6 bases). V gave up 10 bases and J gave up 1 base, with 15 bases separating them. The CDR3 length is 14 residues. The CDR3 region has the DNA TGTGCCAACTCACAGGGTGTCCGCACAGATACGCAGTATTTT. Translation gives CANSQGVRTDTQYF.

The V call is TRBV29-1, the J call TRBJ1-1; the match to TRBD1 covers 9 bases. Per the germline V gene, CDR1 is SQVTM and CDR2 is ANQGSEA. This CDR3 is 12 amino acids long. V was clipped by 6 bases and J by 4 bases; unmatched bases: 3. CDR3 in amino acids: CSVDRGPTEAFF. DNA of the CDR3: TGCAGCGTGGACAGGGGTCCCACTGAAGCTTTCTTT.

There are many counts of this clonotype. DNA for the CDR3: TGTGCCAGCAGCGTAGCCCCCGGGACAGATACGCAGTATTTT. Translated: CASSVAPGTDTQYF. J is TRBJ2-3 and V is TRBV9; D is uncertain. Germline loops: CDR1 SGDLS, CDR2 YYNGEE. The germline V and J ends were trimmed by 0 bases and 3 bases, with 8 bases remaining between them. The CDR3 runs 14 residues.

The chain employs TRBV2 and TRBJ2-7; 7 nucleotides match TRBD2. With V trimmed by 11 bases and J by 2 bases, 6 bases remained unmatched. The CDR3 covers 12 residues. Germline V CDR1 and CDR2: SNHLY, FYNNEI. The CDR3 spells CAGGGTAYEQYF. CDR3 bases: TGTGCCGGGGGGGGGACTGCCTACGAGCAGTACTTC.

V is TRBV5-1 and J is TRBJ2-3; 13 nucleotides agree with TRBD2. There are 17 residues in the CDR3. CDR1 and CDR2 (germline): SGHRS, YFSETQ. Losses at the gene ends were 5 bases for V and 2 bases for J; bases not matched to a gene: 8. CDR3 coding DNA: TGCGCCAGCAGTGGGAGGACTAGCGGGGGTTACACAGATACGCAGTATTTT. Translated: CASSGRTSGGYTDTQYF.

Remarks on this clonotype: Given a much more abundant clone one base away, this may be a read error. The chain links TRBV12-3 or TRBV12-4 to TRBJ2-3; 8 bases match TRBD2. The CDR3 is made up of 15 amino acids. The CDR3 reads CASSFSGVTTETQYF. In nucleotides, the CDR3 is TGTGCCAGCAGTTTTAGCGGGGTGACCACAGAAACGCAGTATTTT.

This sequence joins TRBV6-2 or TRBV6-3 and TRBJ1-5; D gene uncertain. The CDR3 sequence is 14 residues long. Trimming removed 6 bases at V and 6 bases at J, with 15 bases between. Germline-derived CDR1 and CDR2 are MNHEY and SVGEGT. This chain's CDR3 is CASSRPLLGQPQHF. In DNA, the CDR3 is TGTGCCAGCAGCCGACCCCTCTTGGGTCAGCCCCAGCATTTT.

The chain joins TRBV5-1 to TRBJ2-3; D unclear. Trimming cost V 2 bases and J 1 base, with 11 bases left between them. CDR3 length: 15 residues. Per germline, CDR1 SGHRS and CDR2 YFSETQ. The CDR3 nucleotides are TGCGCCAGCAGCTTTCAGGACCCCCGCACAGATACGCAGTATTTT. As protein: CASSFQDPRTDTQYF.

This chain connects TRBV5-1 to TRBJ2-1, with TRBD1 matching over 7 bases. The CDR3 is made up of 15 amino acids. Germline V gives CDR1 SGHRS, CDR2 YFSETQ. Trimming took 5 bases from V and 4 from J; bases not matched to a gene: 9. The CDR3 sequence: CASRETGTEYNEQFF. The CDR3 nucleotides read TGCGCCAGCAGAGAGACCGGGACAGAATACAATGAGCAGTTCTTC.

This clonotype has just a few counts. This rearrangement joins TRBV5-4 to TRBJ2-3; 10 positions match TRBD2. V was clipped by 1 base and J by 2 bases; unmatched bases: 4. The CDR3 runs 16 residues. Germline CDR1 SGHNT, CDR2 YYREEE (reference sequence). This CDR3 reads CASSLLAGALTDTQYF. DNA for the CDR3: TGTGCCAGCAGCTTGCTAGCGGGGGCCCTCACAGATACGCAGTATTTT.

In this sample, this clonotype turned up a few times. The V and J genes are TRBV6-6 and TRBJ2-7, with D perhaps TRBD2 (5 bases). The CDR3 spans 13 residues. The V and J ends lost 4 bases and 5 bases respectively, with 12 bases between them. Germline V CDR1 and CDR2: MNHNY, SVGAGI (reference sequence). Here the CDR3 reads CASSFTSRDEQYF. The CDR3 bases are TGTGCCAGCAGTTTCACTTCGAGGGACGAGCAGTACTTC.

There are many counts of this clonotype. The rearrangement uses TRBV7-2 and TRBJ2-7; 8 positions agree with TRBD2. This CDR3 spans 15 amino acids. The V gene end was trimmed by 1 base and the J gene end by 7 bases; junction bases not matched to a gene: 9. The germline CDR1 and CDR2 sequences are SGHTA and FQGNSA. CDR3 in amino acids: CASSLGGGTSGEQYF. The CDR3 DNA follows: TGTGCCAGCAGCTTAGGCGGGGGGACTTCGGGGGAGCAGTACTTC.

This chain connects TRBV6-1 to TRBJ2-3; D not resolved. CDR1 is MNHNS and CDR2 is SASEGT in the germline V gene. This CDR3 is built from 15 residues. Trimming left V 5 bases short and J 4 bases short, with 16 bases between. Written as DNA, the CDR3 is TGTGCCAGCAGTCCGACCCGCACTCAGGCAGATACGCAGTATTTT. Translation gives CASSPTRTQADTQYF.

This clonotype was found many times. The J gene is TRBJ1-5, the V gene TRBV12-3 or TRBV12-4; tentative D call: TRBD1 (5 bases). The CDR3 runs 15 residues. Trimming shortened V by 6 bases and J by 3 bases, and 15 bases separated the two germline ends. For the CDR3, the DNA is TGTGCCAGCAGCCTCGGACGGGGACTCAATCAGCCCCAGCATTTT. Translating gives CASSLGRGLNQPQHF.

This chain uses TRBV13 with TRBJ1-2, with 9 bases identical to TRBD1. J lost 4 bases, V lost 8 bases, and 5 bases had no gene match. The CDR3 runs to 13 residues. Germline CDR1 reads PRHDT; CDR2 reads FYEKMQ (reference sequence). The CDR3, as DNA: TGTGCCAGCGGCGGACAGGGGTCCTATGGCTACACCTTC. Protein product: CASGGQGSYGYTF.

The chain combines TRBV30 with TRBJ2-7, with D possibly TRBD2 on 6 matching bases. V dropped 0 bases and J dropped 3 bases, with 9 bases sitting between them. Germline-derived CDR1 and CDR2 are GTSNPN and SVGIG (reference sequence). The CDR3 covers 13 residues. The CDR3 bases are TGTGCCTGGAGTGTAGGAGGGATCTACGAGCAGTACTTC. Amino acids: CAWSVGGIYEQYF.

This chain links TRBV20-1 with TRBJ2-7; TRBD2 might be the D (5 bases). Germline CDR1 is DFQATT and CDR2 is SNEGSKA (reference sequence). This CDR3 spans 14 amino acids. V was shortened by 7 bases and J by 5 bases, with 21 bases between the two germline ends. The CDR3 protein is CSVPKSRRANEQYF. CDR3 coding DNA: TGCAGTGTCCCTAAGAGTAGGCGGGCCAACGAGCAGTACTTC.

This clonotype was found a few times. The V and J genes are TRBV7-3 and TRBJ1-2, with 12 bases lining up with TRBD1. CDR3 size: 16 residues. The J segment lost 8 bases and the V segment lost 5 bases, leaving 12 bases of the junction unmatched. Germline-derived CDR1 and CDR2 are SGHTA and FQGTGA. The CDR3: CASSPTPGQGARGYTF. The CDR3 DNA follows: TGTGCCAGCAGCCCAACTCCGGGACAGGGGGCGAGAGGCTACACCTTC.

This sequence joins TRBV4-2 and TRBJ1-2; TRBD1 is a possible D gene (5 bases). Trimming pared 0 bases from V and 4 bases from J, leaving 12 bases between. From germline, CDR1 is LGHNA and CDR2 YNFKEQ. The CDR3 is made up of 15 amino acids. The CDR3 DNA reads TGTGCCAGCAGCCAAGATCCTGGGGGTACCTATGGCTACACCTTC. Protein sequence: CASSQDPGGTYGYTF.

The V gene is TRBV2, the J gene TRBJ2-1; perhaps TRBD1 as D (5 bases). CDR1 is SNHLY, CDR2 FYNNEI, per germline. V lost 7 bases, J lost 5 bases, and 27 bases lay in between. This CDR3 has 18 residues. The chain's CDR3 is CASNILLTVVGKDNEQFF. CDR3 bases: TGTGCCAGCAATATTCTACTGACAGTGGTGGGCAAGGACAATGAGCAGTTCTTC.

This clonotype was observed a few times. The chain recombines TRBV11-2 with TRBJ2-1; 8 bases line up with TRBD2. The CDR3 runs to 15 residues. CDR1 and CDR2 from the germline V gene are SGHAT and FQNNGV. V dropped 0 bases and J dropped 10; count of bases not matched to a gene: 8. CDR3 in amino acids: CASSLDRGLVAEQFF. For the CDR3, the DNA is TGTGCCAGCAGCTTAGATCGGGGACTAGTCGCCGAGCAGTTCTTC.

This clonotype has at least ten counts. This chain connects TRBV20-1 to TRBJ2-7, with D unresolved. Germline values: CDR1 DFQATT, CDR2 SNEGSKA (reference sequence). V was trimmed by 3 bases and J by 4 bases, leaving 13 bases between them. This CDR3 has 13 amino acids. The CDR3 is CSASPPNRYEQYF. The DNA of the CDR3 is TGCAGTGCTAGCCCACCCAACCGTTACGAGCAGTACTTC.

This clonotype has only a few counts. This rearrangement joins TRBV11-2 to TRBJ2-3; D unresolved. Germline loops: CDR1 SGHAT, CDR2 FQNNGV. The CDR3 length is 14 residues. The ends were cut back, 3 bases at V and 8 bases at J, with 15 bases in the middle. The CDR3 region has the DNA TGTGCCAGCAGCTTGGCCCCGGTGGCGGTTACGCAGTATTTT. Amino acids: CASSLAPVAVTQYF.

This clonotype was seen only a few times. The chain is built from TRBV7-9 and TRBJ2-1; possibly TRBD1 or TRBD2 for D (5 bases each). Trimming shortened V by 8 bases and J by 0 bases, and 14 bases separated the two germline ends. CDR1 and CDR2 from the germline V gene are SEHNR and FQNEAQ (reference sequence). CDR3 length: 15 amino acids. CDR3 region: CASAPWGSSYNEQFF. The CDR3 DNA follows: TGTGCCAGCGCCCCGTGGGGGTCCTCCTACAATGAGCAGTTCTTC.

This clonotype was counted a few times. The genes are TRBV14 and TRBJ2-1; no firm D call. The CDR3 covers 13 residues. Trimming took off 4 bases at V and 7 bases at J, with 11 bases between the two ends. The V gene's germline CDR1 is SGHDN and CDR2 FVKESK. The CDR3 is CASSLIDHNEQFF. The CDR3 DNA reads TGTGCCAGCAGCCTCATCGACCATAATGAGCAGTTCTTC.